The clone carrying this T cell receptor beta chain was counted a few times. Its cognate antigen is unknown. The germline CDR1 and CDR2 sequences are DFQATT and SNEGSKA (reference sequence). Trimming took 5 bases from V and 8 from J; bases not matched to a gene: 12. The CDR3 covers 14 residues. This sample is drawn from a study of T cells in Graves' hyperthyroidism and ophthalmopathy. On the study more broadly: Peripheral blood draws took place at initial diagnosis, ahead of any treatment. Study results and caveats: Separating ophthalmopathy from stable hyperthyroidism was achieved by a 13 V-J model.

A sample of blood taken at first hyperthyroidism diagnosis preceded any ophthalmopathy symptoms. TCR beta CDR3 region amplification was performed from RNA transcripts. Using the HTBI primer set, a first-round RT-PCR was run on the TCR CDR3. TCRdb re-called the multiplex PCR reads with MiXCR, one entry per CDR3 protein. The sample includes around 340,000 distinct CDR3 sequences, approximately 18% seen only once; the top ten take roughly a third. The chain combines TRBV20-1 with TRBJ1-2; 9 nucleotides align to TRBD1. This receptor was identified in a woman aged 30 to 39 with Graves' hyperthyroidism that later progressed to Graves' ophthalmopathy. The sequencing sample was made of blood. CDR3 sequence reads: CSAPRDRVLGGYTF. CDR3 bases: TGCAGTGCTCCCCGGGACAGGGTACTAGGCGGCTACACCTTC.